A selection of T cell receptor beta chains follows, all from one sample in a study of cytomegalovirus exposure and HLA in healthy donors. Profiling relied on immunoSEQ multiplex PCR, and the TCRdb table lists in-frame clones only, not all of them. The sample yields 100,000 to 150,000 clones, just under 75% seen once. Sequenced material: PBMCs. The receptor source for this set is a man in his 60s in good health and CMV-seropositive. CDR3s include the opening cysteine and the closing phenylalanine or tryptophan. Fields, in order: D gene, V gene, J gene, clone size, CDR3 DNA, CDR3 protein. D genes are given only for firm matches. A clone size is listed for some rows: how often the clone was seen (once, few, many), or a class if it is expanded.

>TRBD1|TRBV6-1|TRBJ2-1|.
TGTGCCAGCAGTGAACGGACAGGGCGTAGTGGCGTGCAGTTCTTC
CASSERTGRSGVQFF
>TRBD1|TRBV6-5|TRBJ2-3|.
TGTGCCAGCAGGACCCACAGGGGACCAGATACGCAGTATTTT
CASRTHRGPDTQYF
>TRBD2|TRBV27|TRBJ2-1|.
TGTGCCAGCAGTTTATCGATGGTGTCTAGCGGCAATGAGCAGTTCTTC
CASSLSMVSSGNEQFF
>.|TRBV15|TRBJ1-1|.
TGTGCCACCAGCAGAGATGAGTTTCCCCTCCCCCCGAACACTGAAGCTTTCTTT
CATSRDEFPLPPNTEAFF
>TRBD2|TRBV5-1|TRBJ2-3|.
TGCGCCAGCAGCTTGGATGTAGCGGGGGAGGATACGCAGTATTTT
CASSLDVAGEDTQYF
>.|TRBV4-1|TRBJ2-2|.
TGCGCCAGCAGCCTCCGAAGGGCGAGCGGTCACGGGGAGCTGTTTTTT
CASSLRRASGHGELFF
>.|TRBV6-4|TRBJ1-1|.
TGTGCCAGCAGTGAAAACGGTGAAGCTTTCTTT
CASSENGEAFF
>.|TRBV28|TRBJ2-7|.
TGTGCCAGCACCATTGGGGCAGATTACGAGCAGTACTTC
CASTIGADYEQYF
>.|TRBV19|TRBJ1-4|.
TGTGCCAGTAGCCCACCGGGGGGAGACCTTGAAAAACTGTTTTTT
CASSPPGGDLEKLFF
>.|TRBV5-1|TRBJ2-5|.
TGCGCCAGCAGCTCCGGGGGGCCCTCCTACCAAGAGACCCAGTACTTC
CASSSGGPSYQETQYF
>.|TRBV6-6|TRBJ1-4|.
TGTGCCAGCAGCGGAACAGGTTACGAAAAACTGTTTTTT
CASSGTGYEKLFF
>TRBD1|TRBV19|TRBJ2-3|.
TGTGCCAGTAGTCCCCCGACAGGGTCTAGCACAGATACGCAGTATTTT
CASSPPTGSSTDTQYF
>TRBD2|TRBV7-2|TRBJ2-1|.
TGTGCCAGCAGCTCCACCCTCCGGGGGGGTGGCAATGAGCAGTTCTTC
CASSSTLRGGGNEQFF
>.|TRBV9|TRBJ1-1|.
TGTGCCAGCACAATCGCCCCCAGGTCGGGAACTGAAGCTTTCTTT
CASTIAPRSGTEAFF
>.|TRBV5-5|TRBJ2-3|.
TGTGCCAGCAGCTCCCAGCAGGGGAGCGATACGCAGTATTTT
CASSSQQGSDTQYF
>.|TRBV30|TRBJ2-1|.
TGTGCCTGGAGTGTTAGGGAGCGGAAAACGGATGAGCAGTTCTTC
CAWSVRERKTDEQFF
>TRBD1|TRBV4-2|TRBJ2-7|.
TGTGCCAGCAGCCAAGGGACAGGGACCCTTGACGAGCAGTACTTC
CASSQGTGTLDEQYF
>TRBD1|TRBV6-5|TRBJ2-2|.
TGTGCCAGCAGTCCCCGGACAGGGAGGATTTTACCGGGGGTCTTT
CASSPRTGRILPGVF
>.|TRBV5-1|TRBJ1-1|.
TGCGCCAGCAGCCTGGGGGGGGGCAGGGGCACTGAAGCTTTCTTT
CASSLGGGRGTEAFF
>.|TRBV5-4|TRBJ1-2|.
TGTGCCAGCAGCTCCTATTCGCATATTGATGGCTACACCTTC
CASSSYSHIDGYTF
>.|TRBV5-1|TRBJ2-3|.
TGCGCCAGCAGCTTGTCAGGGTGGGCTGATGCAGATACGCAGTATTTT
CASSLSGWADADTQYF
>.|TRBV9|TRBJ1-6|.
TGTGCCAGCAGCGTAGGGCCCAGCTCCTATAATTCACCCCTCCACTTT
CASSVGPSSYNSPLHF
>.|TRBV7-7|TRBJ1-1|medium-sized
TGTGCTAGCTCTCATCAGGGTTTGGTGAACACTGAAGCTTTCTTT
CASSHQGLVNTEAFF
>TRBD1|TRBV19|TRBJ1-2|.
TGTGCCAGTAACAGGGGCGTAGAAAACTATGGCTACACCTTC
CASNRGVENYGYTF
>.|TRBV20-1|TRBJ2-7|.
TGCAGTGCTCCGTTACTCTACGAGCAGTACTTC
CSAPLLYEQYF
>.|TRBV6-1|TRBJ1-4|once
TGTGCCAGCCAGAAAATCCTGGGACTATCAGAAAAATTGTTTTTT
CASQKILGLSEKLFF
>TRBD2|TRBV5-1|TRBJ2-6|.
TGCGCCAGCAGCCGTTCGGGACTAGCGGGGGCCTCTGGGGCCAACGTCCTGACTTTC
CASSRSGLAGASGANVLTF
>TRBD1|TRBV7-9|TRBJ2-3|.
TGTGCCAGCAGGACAGGGGGCCGGGATACGCAGTATTTT
CASRTGGRDTQYF
>TRBD2|TRBV6-5|TRBJ2-3|.
TGTGCCAGCAGACCCGGACTAGCGTCTGATACGCAGTATTTT
CASRPGLASDTQYF
>TRBD1|TRBV10-3|TRBJ2-7|.
TGTGCCATCAGTGGGCAGGGGGCAAGAGAGCAGTACTTC
CAISGQGAREQYF
>TRBD2|TRBV6-1|TRBJ2-5|.
TGTGCCAGCAGTGAAGCCGGGGGGGCTTTTGAGACCCAGTACTTC
CASSEAGGAFETQYF
>.|TRBV28|TRBJ2-5|.
TGTGCCAGCAGTTTCCTAGCAGGTGGCGGAGAGACCCAGTACTTC
CASSFLAGGGETQYF
>TRBD1|TRBV7-3|TRBJ2-3|few
TGTGCCAGCAGCACACAGGGGAGAGGGGATACGCAGTATTTT
CASSTQGRGDTQYF
>TRBD1|TRBV9|TRBJ1-1|.
TGTGCCAGCAGCGTAGCCACGACAGGGTCGAACACTGAAGCTTTCTTT
CASSVATTGSNTEAFF
>.|TRBV4-1|TRBJ2-1|once
TGCGCCAGCAGCCAAAAGGGGCAAAGCACCTACAATGAGCAGTTCTTC
CASSQKGQSTYNEQFF
>TRBD1|TRBV11-2|TRBJ1-4|.
TGTGCCAGCAGCTCGACAGGGGGTAAAGAAAAACTGTTTTTT
CASSSTGGKEKLFF
>.|TRBV5-1|TRBJ1-1|.
TGCGCCAGCAGCTTGGACGGCCGGGACACTGAAGCTTTCTTT
CASSLDGRDTEAFF
>.|TRBV7-3|TRBJ2-1|.
TGTGCCAGCAGCTTCCGGGGAGGGGGTTTGACCTACAATGAGCAGTTCTTC
CASSFRGGGLTYNEQFF
>TRBD1|TRBV9|TRBJ1-5|few
TGTGCCAGCAGCCCCCACAGGGGAATTAATCAGCCCCAGCATTTT
CASSPHRGINQPQHF
>TRBD1|TRBV2|TRBJ2-7|.
TGTGCCAGCACTGGGACAGGGAGGAACGAGCAGTACTTC
CASTGTGRNEQYF
>TRBD1|TRBV28|TRBJ2-2|.
TGTGCCAGCAGACTACCGGGACAGGGCACCGGGGAGCTGTTTTTT
CASRLPGQGTGELFF
>TRBD1|TRBV29-1|TRBJ1-4|few
TGCAGCGTGGTACAGGGGGCTAATGAAAAACTGTTTTTT
CSVVQGANEKLFF
>TRBD2|TRBV4-2|TRBJ2-7|.
TGTGCCAGCAGCCTAGTAACTAGCGGTACCACCTACGAGCAGTACTTC
CASSLVTSGTTYEQYF
>.|TRBV10-3|TRBJ2-5|.
TGTGCCATCAGGTCTCCGGGACTAGAGACCCAGTACTTC
CAIRSPGLETQYF
>.|TRBV5-8|TRBJ1-5|.
TGTGCCAGCAGCTTGGAGGGGCATAGCAATCAGCCCCAGCATTTT
CASSLEGHSNQPQHF
>.|TRBV6-1|TRBJ1-6|.
TGTGCCAGCAGTGACGGAGCAAATTCACCCCTCCACTTT
CASSDGANSPLHF
>.|TRBV7-9|TRBJ1-2|.
TGTGCCAGCAGACCTTCGGAGGGTCCGTTCGGCTACCCCTTC
CASRPSEGPFGYPF
>TRBD2|TRBV5-4|TRBJ2-1|once
TGTGCCAGCAGCCTCGGGACTAGCGGGGAAAATGAGCAGTTCTTC
CASSLGTSGENEQFF
>TRBD1|TRBV6-1|TRBJ2-7|.
TGTGCCAGCAGAACCGACAGGGTCTCCTACGAGCAGTACTTC
CASRTDRVSYEQYF
>TRBD1|TRBV4-1|TRBJ1-2|.
TGCGCCAGCAGCCAAGACCCCGGACAGGGGGCCCTCTTAGGCTACACCTTC
CASSQDPGQGALLGYTF
>TRBD2|TRBV7-3|TRBJ2-1|.
TGTGCCAGCAGCCCCCTCCGCGGGGGGAGGAATGAGCAGTTCTTC
CASSPLRGGRNEQFF
>TRBD1|TRBV19|TRBJ1-6|.
TGTGCCAGTAACCCGACAGGGGATAGTTCACCCCTCCACTTT
CASNPTGDSSPLHF
>TRBD2|TRBV10-3|TRBJ2-7|.
TGTGCCATCAGTGCCGATAGCGGGGGGGCTCTCCACGAGCAGTACTTC
CAISADSGGALHEQYF
>TRBD2|TRBV19|TRBJ2-5|once
TGTGCCAGTAGTATGGGACGAACTAGCGGGGGCCCACAAGAGACCCAGTACTTC
CASSMGRTSGGPQETQYF
>TRBD1|TRBV19|TRBJ2-7|.
TGTGCCAGTAGTGGAGGGACAGGGGAGTACGAGCAGTACTTC
CASSGGTGEYEQYF